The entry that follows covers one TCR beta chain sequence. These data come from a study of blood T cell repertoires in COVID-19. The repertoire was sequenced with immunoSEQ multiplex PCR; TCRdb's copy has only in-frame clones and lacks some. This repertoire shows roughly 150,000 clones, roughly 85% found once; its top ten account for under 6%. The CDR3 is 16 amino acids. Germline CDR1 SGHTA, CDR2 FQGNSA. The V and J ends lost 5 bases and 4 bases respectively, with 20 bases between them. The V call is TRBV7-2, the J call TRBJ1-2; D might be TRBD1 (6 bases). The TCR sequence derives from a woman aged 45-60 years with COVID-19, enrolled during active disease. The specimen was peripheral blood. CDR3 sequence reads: CASSPHMGAQSYGYTF. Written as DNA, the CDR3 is TGTGCCAGCAGCCCTCATATGGGGGCGCAGAGCTATGGCTACACCTTC.